These T cell receptor beta chains were read from a single sample in a study of T-cell reconstitution after alpha-beta-depleted transplantation in children. Via MiXCR, TCRdb re-called the PCR reads, giving one row per CDR3 protein. The repertoire holds approximately 91,000 distinct CDR3 sequences, with 7% to 10% as singletons. The source was PBMCs from the stem cell graft donor, collected from the stem cell graft. The receptors here all came from a human donor who donated a stem cell graft to a child with congenital amegakaryocytic thrombocytopenia. Both conserved end residues are part of each CDR3. Fields, in order: J gene, D gene, clone size, V gene, CDR3 DNA, CDR3 protein. The D gene is left open where the match is weak. Size is omitted from some rows. Given values are once, few, many or a class for expanded clones.

J gene: TRBJ1-1
D gene: NA
clone size: many
V gene: TRBV18
CDR3 DNA: TGTGCCAGCTCACCTACGGGGGGCGCGGTGAACACTGAAGCTTTCTTT
CDR3 protein: CASSPTGGAVNTEAFF

J gene: TRBJ1-6
D gene: TRBD1
clone size: NA
V gene: TRBV12-3/TRBV12-4
CDR3 DNA: TGTGCCAGCAGCCGGGACAGGGTCTCCTATAATTCACCCCTCCACTTT
CDR3 protein: CASSRDRVSYNSPLHF

J gene: TRBJ2-2
D gene: NA
clone size: many
V gene: TRBV12-3/TRBV12-4
CDR3 DNA: TGTGCCAGCAGTCCCTTCCCTACCGCGAACACCGGGGAGCTGTTTTTT
CDR3 protein: CASSPFPTANTGELFF

J gene: TRBJ2-2
D gene: TRBD1
clone size: many
V gene: TRBV18
CDR3 DNA: TGTGCCAGCTCACCGTCCCCGGGACAGACTATCACCGGGGAGCTGTTTTTT
CDR3 protein: CASSPSPGQTITGELFF

J gene: TRBJ2-3
D gene: TRBD2
clone size: few
V gene: TRBV12-3/TRBV12-4
CDR3 DNA: TGTGCCAGCAGGCCGGGACTAGCAGATACGCAGTATTTT
CDR3 protein: CASRPGLADTQYF

J gene: TRBJ2-5
D gene: TRBD1
clone size: NA
V gene: TRBV5-8
CDR3 DNA: TGTGCCAGCAGCTTCTCGACAGGGCCTTTTCAAGAGACCCAGTACTTC
CDR3 protein: CASSFSTGPFQETQYF

J gene: TRBJ1-6
D gene: NA
clone size: many
V gene: TRBV7-9
CDR3 DNA: TGTGCCAGCAGCTTGGGGCAGGTTTTCAATTCACCCCTCCACTTT
CDR3 protein: CASSLGQVFNSPLHF

J gene: TRBJ1-1
D gene: NA
clone size: many
V gene: TRBV5-1
CDR3 DNA: TGCGCCAGCAGGCGGGGCACCCCGAACACTGAAGCTTTCTTT
CDR3 protein: CASRRGTPNTEAFF

J gene: TRBJ1-2
D gene: NA
clone size: many
V gene: TRBV10-2
CDR3 DNA: TGCGCCAGCAGTGAGTCCGCGGGGTATGGCTACACCTTC
CDR3 protein: CASSESAGYGYTF

J gene: TRBJ2-3
D gene: TRBD1
clone size: many
V gene: TRBV3-1
CDR3 DNA: TGTGCCAGCAGCGTACAGGGGGCGCGCACAGATACGCAGTATTTT
CDR3 protein: CASSVQGARTDTQYF

J gene: TRBJ2-1
D gene: TRBD1
clone size: many
V gene: TRBV5-1
CDR3 DNA: TGCGCCAGCAGCCCCCGACAGGGGGCATCCTACAATGAGCAGTTCTTC
CDR3 protein: CASSPRQGASYNEQFF

J gene: TRBJ2-4
D gene: NA
clone size: many
V gene: TRBV11-2
CDR3 DNA: TGTGCCAGCAGCTTAGACAGGGAGCACATTCAGTACTTC
CDR3 protein: CASSLDREHIQYF

J gene: TRBJ1-6
D gene: TRBD1
clone size: many
V gene: TRBV12-3/TRBV12-4
CDR3 DNA: TGTGCCAGCAGTTTACAAGGGGGCAATTCACCCCTCCACTTT
CDR3 protein: CASSLQGGNSPLHF

J gene: TRBJ2-3
D gene: NA
clone size: many
V gene: TRBV28
CDR3 DNA: TGTGCCAGCAGTCTCGCTCTAGGGAATGGAACAGATACGCAGTATTTT
CDR3 protein: CASSLALGNGTDTQYF

J gene: TRBJ2-3
D gene: NA
clone size: many
V gene: TRBV6-5
CDR3 DNA: TGTGCCAGCAGCCCCCGTCGGGGGTCTACAGATACGCAGTATTTT
CDR3 protein: CASSPRRGSTDTQYF

J gene: TRBJ2-3
D gene: TRBD1
clone size: many
V gene: TRBV15
CDR3 DNA: TGTGCCACCAGCAGGGCGGGACAGGGGACAGATACGCAGTATTTT
CDR3 protein: CATSRAGQGTDTQYF

J gene: TRBJ2-2
D gene: TRBD2
clone size: many
V gene: TRBV29-1
CDR3 DNA: TGCAGCGTGCTCGGGGGCGGGAGGGTAGATCAGAGCACCGGGGAGCTGTTTTTT
CDR3 protein: CSVLGGGRVDQSTGELFF

J gene: TRBJ2-7
D gene: TRBD1
clone size: many
V gene: TRBV11-2
CDR3 DNA: TGTGCCAGCAGCTTAGGTGGGACAGGGGCCCACGAGCAGTACTTC
CDR3 protein: CASSLGGTGAHEQYF

J gene: TRBJ2-3
D gene: NA
clone size: many
V gene: TRBV27
CDR3 DNA: TGTGCCAGCAGTCCCGCGGGCACAGATACGCAGTATTTT
CDR3 protein: CASSPAGTDTQYF

J gene: TRBJ1-6
D gene: NA
clone size: many
V gene: TRBV12-3/TRBV12-4
CDR3 DNA: TGTGCCAGCAGCCCCGCCCGGGGCGTCGTCAGCTCCTATAATTCACCCCTCCACTTT
CDR3 protein: CASSPARGVVSSYNSPLHF

J gene: TRBJ2-6
D gene: TRBD2
clone size: many
V gene: TRBV20-1
CDR3 DNA: TGCAGTGCTAGAGAGGTTTACGGGAGGGGGAGTGGGGCCAACGTCCTGACTTTC
CDR3 protein: CSAREVYGRGSGANVLTF

J gene: TRBJ1-6
D gene: NA
clone size: many
V gene: TRBV6-1
CDR3 DNA: TGTGCCAGCACTGTTGACAACTATAATTCACCCCTCCACTTT
CDR3 protein: CASTVDNYNSPLHF

J gene: TRBJ2-1
D gene: NA
clone size: few
V gene: TRBV5-1
CDR3 DNA: TGCGCCAGCAGCCAGTACGACGGTTACGATGAGCAGTTCTTC
CDR3 protein: CASSQYDGYDEQFF

J gene: TRBJ2-6
D gene: TRBD2
clone size: many
V gene: TRBV6-1
CDR3 DNA: TGTGCCAGCAGGCCAGGACTAGCGGGACGGTCTGGGGCCAACGTCCTGACTTTC
CDR3 protein: CASRPGLAGRSGANVLTF

J gene: TRBJ1-2
D gene: NA
clone size: many
V gene: TRBV5-1
CDR3 DNA: TGCGCCAGCAGCCCCTCAGTCCCTAATAATGGCTACACCTTC
CDR3 protein: CASSPSVPNNGYTF

J gene: TRBJ2-7
D gene: NA
clone size: many
V gene: TRBV12-3/TRBV12-4
CDR3 DNA: TGTGCCAGCACTCCGAGTTGGGGACGACCTAACTACGAGCAGTACTTC
CDR3 protein: CASTPSWGRPNYEQYF

J gene: TRBJ2-7
D gene: TRBD1
clone size: many
V gene: TRBV20-1
CDR3 DNA: TGCAGTGCTCCTGGGACAGGGCGGGAGCAGTACTTC
CDR3 protein: CSAPGTGREQYF

J gene: TRBJ1-2
D gene: NA
clone size: few
V gene: TRBV7-3
CDR3 DNA: TGTGCCAGCACCCAGAAAGGGGGTAGCCCCTTAAGGGATGGCTACACCTTC
CDR3 protein: CASTQKGGSPLRDGYTF

J gene: TRBJ2-2
D gene: TRBD1
clone size: many
V gene: TRBV28
CDR3 DNA: TGTGCCAGCAGCCCACCCGGACAGGACCCCCCGGTTAACACCGGGGAGCTGTTTTTT
CDR3 protein: CASSPPGQDPPVNTGELFF

J gene: TRBJ2-3
D gene: NA
clone size: many
V gene: TRBV5-1
CDR3 DNA: TGCGCCAGCAGCCACGATAGCACAGATACGCAGTATTTT
CDR3 protein: CASSHDSTDTQYF

J gene: TRBJ2-4
D gene: NA
clone size: many
V gene: TRBV5-1
CDR3 DNA: TGCGCCAGCAGCTTGGCGGGGGATGGCATTCAGTACTTC
CDR3 protein: CASSLAGDGIQYF

J gene: TRBJ1-4
D gene: NA
clone size: many
V gene: TRBV2
CDR3 DNA: TGTGCCAGCAGGGCAACAGCAGCAACTAATGAAAAACTGTTTTTT
CDR3 protein: CASRATAATNEKLFF

J gene: TRBJ2-1
D gene: NA
clone size: many
V gene: TRBV3-1
CDR3 DNA: TGTGCCAGCAGCCAAGAACGGGATTACAATGAGCAGTTCTTC
CDR3 protein: CASSQERDYNEQFF

J gene: TRBJ2-2
D gene: NA
clone size: few
V gene: TRBV27
CDR3 DNA: TGTGCCAGCAGTGCCGAAACATCTAACACCGGGGAGCTGTTTTTT
CDR3 protein: CASSAETSNTGELFF

J gene: TRBJ2-7
D gene: NA
clone size: many
V gene: TRBV5-1
CDR3 DNA: TGCGCCAGCAGCTTTCAGGGGACGTCGGGCGAGCAGTACTTC
CDR3 protein: CASSFQGTSGEQYF

J gene: TRBJ1-5
D gene: NA
clone size: many
V gene: TRBV19
CDR3 DNA: TGTGCCAGTAGTATTGGGGGAGGGGGACATCAGCCCCAGCATTTT
CDR3 protein: CASSIGGGGHQPQHF

J gene: TRBJ2-3
D gene: TRBD2
clone size: NA
V gene: TRBV12-3/TRBV12-4
CDR3 DNA: TGTGCCAGCAGGACAGCGGGAAGCACAGATACGCAGTATTTT
CDR3 protein: CASRTAGSTDTQYF

J gene: TRBJ2-3
D gene: TRBD1
clone size: many
V gene: TRBV20-1
CDR3 DNA: TGCAGTGCTAGGGGACAGAGAGCAGATACGCAGTATTTT
CDR3 protein: CSARGQRADTQYF

J gene: TRBJ2-7
D gene: TRBD1
clone size: many
V gene: TRBV10-3
CDR3 DNA: TGTGCCATCAGGGAGGGACAGGGCTACGAGCAGTACTTC
CDR3 protein: CAIREGQGYEQYF

J gene: TRBJ1-5
D gene: NA
clone size: few
V gene: TRBV20-1
CDR3 DNA: TGCAGTGCTTCCCTCACCACAGGGAGCAATCAGCCCCAGCATTTT
CDR3 protein: CSASLTTGSNQPQHF

J gene: TRBJ2-2
D gene: TRBD2
clone size: many
V gene: TRBV20-1
CDR3 DNA: TGCAGTGCTAGGGACGCTTCTCAAGCGGGAGGGACCGGGGAGCTGTTTTTT
CDR3 protein: CSARDASQAGGTGELFF

J gene: TRBJ2-7
D gene: TRBD2
clone size: many
V gene: TRBV7-8
CDR3 DNA: TGTGCCAGCAGCCCTCGGACTAGCGGTTACGAGCAGTACTTC
CDR3 protein: CASSPRTSGYEQYF

J gene: TRBJ2-2
D gene: TRBD2
clone size: many
V gene: TRBV7-2
CDR3 DNA: TGTGCCAGCAGCCCTACTAGCGGGGGTAACGGCGGGGAGCTGTTTTTT
CDR3 protein: CASSPTSGGNGGELFF

J gene: TRBJ2-7
D gene: NA
clone size: many
V gene: TRBV5-6
CDR3 DNA: TGTGCCAGCAGCTTGGGAAGAGGGAACGAGCAGTACTTC
CDR3 protein: CASSLGRGNEQYF

J gene: TRBJ2-1
D gene: TRBD2
clone size: many
V gene: TRBV9
CDR3 DNA: TGTGCCAGCAGCGTTACTAGCGGGGGTTACAATGAGCAGTTCTTC
CDR3 protein: CASSVTSGGYNEQFF

J gene: TRBJ2-5
D gene: NA
clone size: many
V gene: TRBV29-1
CDR3 DNA: TGCAGCGCTAATACCGGGGGGCGCTTTCAAGAGACCCAGTACTTC
CDR3 protein: CSANTGGRFQETQYF

J gene: TRBJ2-5
D gene: TRBD1
clone size: many
V gene: TRBV7-8
CDR3 DNA: TGTGCCAGCAGCTTAATTTCACAGGGGGGAGGAGAGACCCAGTACTTC
CDR3 protein: CASSLISQGGGETQYF

J gene: TRBJ1-2
D gene: NA
clone size: many
V gene: TRBV5-1
CDR3 DNA: TGCGCCAGCAGCTTGGGGCAAGTAGACTATGGCTACACCTTC
CDR3 protein: CASSLGQVDYGYTF

J gene: TRBJ2-3
D gene: NA
clone size: many
V gene: TRBV6-5
CDR3 DNA: TGTGCCAGCAGTTACTCGAAAGTAGCTCCTAGCACAGATACGCAGTATTTT
CDR3 protein: CASSYSKVAPSTDTQYF

J gene: TRBJ2-3
D gene: NA
clone size: many
V gene: TRBV5-1
CDR3 DNA: TGCGCCAGCAGCTTGTATGGTGTCACAGATACGCAGTATTTT
CDR3 protein: CASSLYGVTDTQYF

J gene: TRBJ2-2
D gene: NA
clone size: many
V gene: TRBV20-1
CDR3 DNA: TGCAGTGCCCATTCCGTAGGCGGGACTAACACCGGGGAGCTGTTTTTT
CDR3 protein: CSAHSVGGTNTGELFF

J gene: TRBJ2-7
D gene: NA
clone size: many
V gene: TRBV20-1
CDR3 DNA: TGCAGTGCTAGAGTTTGGGACAAATCTACCTACGAGCAGTACTTC
CDR3 protein: CSARVWDKSTYEQYF

J gene: TRBJ2-7
D gene: TRBD2
clone size: many
V gene: TRBV20-1
CDR3 DNA: TGCAGTGCTAGAGAGGAGCGGGAGCGCTATGTCAACGAGCAGTACTTC
CDR3 protein: CSAREERERYVNEQYF

J gene: TRBJ2-7
D gene: NA
clone size: many
V gene: TRBV5-1
CDR3 DNA: TGCGCCAGCAGTACGGGAGAATACGAGCAGTACTTC
CDR3 protein: CASSTGEYEQYF

J gene: TRBJ2-5
D gene: TRBD1
clone size: many
V gene: TRBV7-2
CDR3 DNA: TGTGCCAGCAGCTTAGCCAGGGGGCGGGAGACCCAGTACTTC
CDR3 protein: CASSLARGRETQYF

J gene: TRBJ1-5
D gene: NA
clone size: many
V gene: TRBV20-1
CDR3 DNA: TGCAGTGCTAGAGATTCGGGGATGGGGGGGGGCAATCAGCCCCAGCATTTT
CDR3 protein: CSARDSGMGGGNQPQHF

J gene: TRBJ2-2
D gene: NA
clone size: many
V gene: TRBV7-8
CDR3 DNA: TGTGCCAGCAGCGAGTCAGCAGGAGCCGGGGAGCTGTTTTTT
CDR3 protein: CASSESAGAGELFF

J gene: TRBJ1-1
D gene: NA
clone size: NA
V gene: TRBV20-1
CDR3 DNA: TGCAGTGCTAGAGATAAAGGGTTGCCGGAAGCTTTCTTT
CDR3 protein: CSARDKGLPEAFF